The rows below give T cell receptor beta chains drawn from one sample of a study of vaccination effects on CD4 cells after COVID-19. The repertoire was sequenced with immunoSEQ multiplex PCR; TCRdb's copy has only in-frame clones and lacks some. The sample lists tens of thousands of clones, 70% to 90% occurring once. Their antigens are not known. The material sequenced was CD4+ T cells from PBMCs cultured with HCoV-229E spike peptides, taken after COVID-19 vaccination. The receptors come from a human donor who received a COVID-19 vaccine. CDR3s include the opening cysteine and the closing phenylalanine or tryptophan. D genes are given only for firm matches. Clone size is stated in some rows and not others, as once, few, many or a class when expanded.

CDR3aa: CASSFDRIYGYTF; CDR3nt: TGTGCCAGCAGCTTTGACAGAATCTATGGCTACACCTTC; d_gene: .; v_gene: TRBV5-8; abundance: .; j_gene: TRBJ1-2
CDR3aa: CASNPGQGFQPQHF; CDR3nt: TGTGCCAGTAATCCGGGACAGGGCTTTCAGCCCCAGCATTTT; d_gene: TRBD1; v_gene: TRBV19; abundance: .; j_gene: TRBJ1-5
CDR3aa: CASGTSGGLEQFF; CDR3nt: TGTGCCAGCGGGACTAGCGGGGGGCTAGAGCAGTTCTTC; d_gene: TRBD2; v_gene: TRBV6-5; abundance: .; j_gene: TRBJ2-1
CDR3aa: CASSGGGGREQFF; CDR3nt: TGTGCCAGCAGTGGAGGGGGGGGGCGAGAGCAGTTCTTC; d_gene: .; v_gene: TRBV12-3/TRBV12-4; abundance: .; j_gene: TRBJ2-1
CDR3aa: CATSPGQGNEKLFF; CDR3nt: TGTGCCACCTCCCCGGGACAGGGGAATGAAAAACTGTTTTTT; d_gene: TRBD1; v_gene: TRBV24-1; abundance: .; j_gene: TRBJ1-4
CDR3aa: CASSGQGVGYNEQFF; CDR3nt: TGTGCCAGCAGTGGACAGGGGGTCGGCTACAATGAGCAGTTCTTC; d_gene: TRBD1; v_gene: TRBV2; abundance: .; j_gene: TRBJ2-1
CDR3aa: CAISESIGRDAGTDTQYF; CDR3nt: TGTGCCATCAGTGAGTCGATTGGTCGCGACGCGGGCACAGATACGCAGTATTTT; d_gene: .; v_gene: TRBV10-3; abundance: .; j_gene: TRBJ2-3
CDR3aa: CASSSTGASSGANVLTF; CDR3nt: TGTGCCAGCAGCAGTACAGGGGCCAGCTCTGGGGCCAACGTCCTGACTTTC; d_gene: TRBD1; v_gene: TRBV7-2; abundance: few; j_gene: TRBJ2-6
CDR3aa: CASSVPLASDTGELFF; CDR3nt: TGTGCCAGCAGCGTCCCTCTAGCGTCCGACACCGGGGAGCTGTTTTTT; d_gene: .; v_gene: TRBV9; abundance: .; j_gene: TRBJ2-2
CDR3aa: CASSGLILSAQETQYF; CDR3nt: TGTGCCAGCAGTGGGCTAATTTTGTCGGCTCAAGAGACCCAGTACTTC; d_gene: .; v_gene: TRBV25-1; abundance: .; j_gene: TRBJ2-5
CDR3aa: CASSYSTGVHGYTF; CDR3nt: TGTGCCAGCAGTTACTCCACAGGGGTGCACGGCTACACCTTC; d_gene: TRBD1; v_gene: TRBV6-5; abundance: .; j_gene: TRBJ1-2
CDR3aa: CASSLGPRVYYGYTF; CDR3nt: TGTGCCAGCAGCTTAGGTCCCAGGGTGTACTATGGCTACACCTTC; d_gene: .; v_gene: TRBV11-2; abundance: .; j_gene: TRBJ1-2
CDR3aa: CASRPPTGSPDTQYF; CDR3nt: TGCGCCAGCAGACCCCCGACAGGCAGCCCAGATACGCAGTATTTT; d_gene: .; v_gene: TRBV5-1; abundance: .; j_gene: TRBJ2-3
CDR3aa: CASSDRGYGGNTIYF; CDR3nt: TGTGCCAGCAGCGATCGAGGGTATGGTGGAAACACCATATATTTT; d_gene: .; v_gene: TRBV3-1/TRBV3-2; abundance: .; j_gene: TRBJ1-3
CDR3aa: CASSQSGRGPEGYTF; CDR3nt: TGCGCCAGCAGCCAGTCAGGGAGGGGGCCGGAGGGCTACACCTTC; d_gene: TRBD1; v_gene: TRBV5-1; abundance: few; j_gene: TRBJ1-2
CDR3aa: CATSDSSGQAFHQPQHF; CDR3nt: TGTGCCACCAGTGATTCATCGGGACAGGCCTTTCATCAGCCCCAGCATTTT; d_gene: TRBD1; v_gene: TRBV24-1; abundance: .; j_gene: TRBJ1-5
CDR3aa: CASSEFVENYGYTF; CDR3nt: TGTGCCAGCAGTGAATTTGTGGAGAACTATGGCTACACCTTC; d_gene: .; v_gene: TRBV6-1; abundance: .; j_gene: TRBJ1-2
CDR3aa: CASSLNQGGYGYTF; CDR3nt: TGCGCCAGCAGCTTGAATCAGGGAGGGTATGGCTACACCTTC; d_gene: .; v_gene: TRBV5-1; abundance: few; j_gene: TRBJ1-2
CDR3aa: CASSYLAGSGETQYF; CDR3nt: TGTGCCAGCAGCTATCTAGCGGGGAGTGGAGAGACCCAGTACTTC; d_gene: TRBD2; v_gene: TRBV3-1/TRBV3-2; abundance: .; j_gene: TRBJ2-5
CDR3aa: CASSLAVAEYNEQFF; CDR3nt: TGTGCCAGCAGCCTTGCGGTAGCGGAATACAATGAGCAGTTCTTC; d_gene: .; v_gene: TRBV7-2; abundance: .; j_gene: TRBJ2-1
CDR3aa: CASSLRQGTRNEQFF; CDR3nt: TGTGCCAGCAGCTTGCGACAGGGTACGCGCAATGAGCAGTTCTTC; d_gene: TRBD1; v_gene: TRBV7-2; abundance: few; j_gene: TRBJ2-1
CDR3aa: CASRTGGENQPQHF; CDR3nt: TGTGCCAGCAGGACGGGGGGTGAAAATCAGCCCCAGCATTTT; d_gene: .; v_gene: TRBV28; abundance: .; j_gene: TRBJ1-5
CDR3aa: CASSLETGGEAFF; CDR3nt: TGCGCCAGCAGCTTGGAGACAGGGGGAGAAGCTTTCTTT; d_gene: TRBD1; v_gene: TRBV5-1; abundance: .; j_gene: TRBJ1-1
CDR3aa: CASREVAWSDYGYTF; CDR3nt: TGCGCCAGCCGGGAGGTCGCCTGGTCTGACTATGGCTACACCTTC; d_gene: .; v_gene: TRBV5-1; abundance: .; j_gene: TRBJ1-2
CDR3aa: CASSSPADRGTSGANVLTF; CDR3nt: TGTGCCAGCAGTTCCCCCGCAGACAGGGGTACCTCTGGGGCCAACGTCCTGACTTTC; d_gene: TRBD1; v_gene: TRBV27; abundance: .; j_gene: TRBJ2-6
CDR3aa: CASSDQVQETQYF; CDR3nt: TGCGCCAGCAGTGACCAGGTACAAGAGACCCAGTACTTC; d_gene: .; v_gene: TRBV10-1; abundance: .; j_gene: TRBJ2-5
CDR3aa: CASSYDRVRLHF; CDR3nt: TGTGCCAGCAGTTACGATAGAGTTAGACTCCACTTT; d_gene: .; v_gene: TRBV6-5; abundance: .; j_gene: TRBJ1-6
CDR3aa: CASSLTGMNTEAFF; CDR3nt: TGCGCCAGCAGCTTAACAGGGATGAACACTGAAGCTTTCTTT; d_gene: .; v_gene: TRBV5-1; abundance: .; j_gene: TRBJ1-1
CDR3aa: CASSSDPGLTNTGELFF; CDR3nt: TGCGCCAGCAGCTCGGATCCGGGACTCACGAACACCGGGGAGCTGTTTTTT; d_gene: .; v_gene: TRBV5-1; abundance: .; j_gene: TRBJ2-2
CDR3aa: CATSDFRQGVGAFF; CDR3nt: TGTGCCACCAGTGATTTTAGACAGGGCGTGGGGGCTTTCTTT; d_gene: TRBD1; v_gene: TRBV24-1; abundance: once; j_gene: TRBJ1-1
CDR3aa: CASSPGTSGGRGTDTQYF; CDR3nt: TGTGCCAGCAGCCCCGGGACTAGCGGGGGGCGGGGCACAGATACGCAGTATTTT; d_gene: TRBD2; v_gene: TRBV5-4; abundance: .; j_gene: TRBJ2-3
CDR3aa: CASSAKPGGTEAFF; CDR3nt: TGTGCCAGCAGCGCCAAACCGGGGGGAACTGAAGCTTTCTTT; d_gene: .; v_gene: TRBV9; abundance: .; j_gene: TRBJ1-1
CDR3aa: CASSRQGSTEAFF; CDR3nt: TGTGCCAGCAGCAGACAGGGGAGCACTGAAGCTTTCTTT; d_gene: TRBD1; v_gene: TRBV7-3; abundance: few; j_gene: TRBJ1-1
CDR3aa: CAISPAPASALSNTEAFF; CDR3nt: TGTGCCATCAGCCCAGCCCCGGCCTCAGCTCTTTCGAACACTGAAGCTTTCTTT; d_gene: .; v_gene: TRBV10-3; abundance: .; j_gene: TRBJ1-1
CDR3aa: CAITDSNQPQHF; CDR3nt: TGTGCCATCACGGACAGCAATCAGCCCCAGCATTTT; d_gene: .; v_gene: TRBV19; abundance: few; j_gene: TRBJ1-5
CDR3aa: CASISLGEENIQYF; CDR3nt: TGTGCCAGCATTTCCCTAGGGGAGGAAAACATTCAGTACTTC; d_gene: .; v_gene: TRBV5-6; abundance: .; j_gene: TRBJ2-4
CDR3aa: CASSPLTGGETQYF; CDR3nt: TGTGCCAGCTCACCGCTGACAGGGGGAGAGACCCAGTACTTC; d_gene: TRBD1; v_gene: TRBV18; abundance: once; j_gene: TRBJ2-5
CDR3aa: CASSPSGQSNSPLHF; CDR3nt: TGTGCCAGCAGCCCATCGGGACAGAGCAATTCACCCCTCCACTTT; d_gene: TRBD1; v_gene: TRBV5-5; abundance: .; j_gene: TRBJ1-6
CDR3aa: CASRLSGADTQYF; CDR3nt: TGTGCCAGCAGACTTTCAGGGGCAGATACGCAGTATTTT; d_gene: .; v_gene: TRBV6-5; abundance: few; j_gene: TRBJ2-3
CDR3aa: CASSKAGDADTQYF; CDR3nt: TGTGCCAGCAGCAAAGCGGGGGATGCAGACACGCAGTATTTT; d_gene: .; v_gene: TRBV21-1; abundance: .; j_gene: TRBJ2-3
CDR3aa: CASSPPSVRYAAFF; CDR3nt: .; d_gene: .; v_gene: TRBV18; abundance: few; j_gene: TRBJ1-1
CDR3aa: CASSGYRGPGANYGYTF; CDR3nt: TGTGCCAGCAGCGGATACAGGGGGCCTGGAGCTAACTATGGCTACACCTTC; d_gene: TRBD1; v_gene: TRBV9; abundance: .; j_gene: TRBJ1-2
CDR3aa: CASSESAFGNEKLFF; CDR3nt: TGTGCCAGCAGTGAGTCGGCCTTCGGGAATGAAAAACTGTTTTTT; d_gene: .; v_gene: TRBV6-4; abundance: .; j_gene: TRBJ1-4
CDR3aa: CASSLGGLAGSTAKNIQYF; CDR3nt: TGCGCCAGCAGCTTGGGAGGGCTAGCGGGGAGTACGGCCAAAAACATTCAGTACTTC; d_gene: TRBD2; v_gene: TRBV5-1; abundance: .; j_gene: TRBJ2-4
CDR3aa: CASSSGLAGYNEQFF; CDR3nt: TGCGCCAGCAGCTCAGGACTAGCTGGCTACAATGAGCAGTTCTTC; d_gene: TRBD2; v_gene: TRBV5-1; abundance: .; j_gene: TRBJ2-1
CDR3aa: CASSLNGADTQYF; CDR3nt: TGTGCCAGCAGCTTAAACGGGGCAGATACGCAGTATTTT; d_gene: .; v_gene: TRBV7-7; abundance: .; j_gene: TRBJ2-3
CDR3aa: CASSWGAGMNTEAFF; CDR3nt: TGCGCCAGCAGCTGGGGGGCAGGAATGAACACTGAAGCTTTCTTT; d_gene: .; v_gene: TRBV5-1; abundance: .; j_gene: TRBJ1-1
CDR3aa: CASSSRTGGRTEAFF; CDR3nt: TGTGCCAGTAGTTCCCGGACAGGGGGGAGGACTGAAGCTTTCTTT; d_gene: TRBD1; v_gene: TRBV19; abundance: .; j_gene: TRBJ1-1
CDR3aa: CASSLVLDFFSGNTIYF; CDR3nt: TGTGCCAGCAGCTTGGTTTTGGACTTCTTCTCTGGAAACACCATATATTTT; d_gene: .; v_gene: TRBV5-5; abundance: .; j_gene: TRBJ1-3
CDR3aa: CSASGQANSPLHF; CDR3nt: TGCAGTGCTAGTGGCCAGGCCAATTCACCCCTCCACTTT; d_gene: .; v_gene: TRBV20-1; abundance: .; j_gene: TRBJ1-6
CDR3aa: CASSHGQGSTEAFF; CDR3nt: TGTGCCAGCAGTCATGGACAGGGCAGCACTGAAGCTTTCTTT; d_gene: TRBD1; v_gene: TRBV6-1; abundance: .; j_gene: TRBJ1-1
CDR3aa: CASRVERANTGELFF; CDR3nt: TGTGCCAGCAGAGTAGAGCGGGCGAACACCGGGGAGCTGTTTTTT; d_gene: .; v_gene: TRBV2; abundance: .; j_gene: TRBJ2-2
CDR3aa: CASSQGPANGELFF; CDR3nt: TGTGCCAGCAGCCAAGGACCAGCGAACGGGGAGCTGTTTTTT; d_gene: .; v_gene: TRBV4-2; abundance: .; j_gene: TRBJ2-2
CDR3aa: CASSPGGTLKDTGELFF; CDR3nt: TGCGCCAGCAGCCCTGGGGGGACCCTGAAAGACACCGGGGAGCTGTTTTTT; d_gene: .; v_gene: TRBV5-1; abundance: .; j_gene: TRBJ2-2
CDR3aa: CASSVEQGRFNEQFF; CDR3nt: TGTGCCAGCAGCGTAGAACAGGGAAGATTCAATGAGCAGTTCTTC; d_gene: .; v_gene: TRBV9; abundance: .; j_gene: TRBJ2-1
CDR3aa: CASSLIKDKSGYTF; CDR3nt: TGTGCCAGCAGCCTCATCAAGGACAAGTCTGGCTACACCTTC; d_gene: .; v_gene: TRBV2; abundance: once; j_gene: TRBJ1-2
CDR3aa: CASSLVPSGANVLTF; CDR3nt: TGCGCCAGCAGCTTGGTCCCCTCTGGGGCCAACGTCCTGACTTTC; d_gene: .; v_gene: TRBV5-1; abundance: .; j_gene: TRBJ2-6